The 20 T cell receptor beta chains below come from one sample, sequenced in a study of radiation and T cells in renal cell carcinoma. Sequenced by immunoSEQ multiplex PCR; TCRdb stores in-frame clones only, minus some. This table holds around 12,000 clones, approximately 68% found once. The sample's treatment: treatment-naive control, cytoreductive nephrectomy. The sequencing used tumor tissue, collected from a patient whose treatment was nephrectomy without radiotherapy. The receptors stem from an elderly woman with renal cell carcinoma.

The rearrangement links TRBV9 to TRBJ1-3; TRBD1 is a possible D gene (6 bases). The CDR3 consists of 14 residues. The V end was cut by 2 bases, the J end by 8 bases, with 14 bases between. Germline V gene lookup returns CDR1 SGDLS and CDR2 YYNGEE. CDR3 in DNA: TGTGCCAGCAGCGTCACACAGGGTGAGGACACCATATATTTT. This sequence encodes CASSVTQGEDTIYF.

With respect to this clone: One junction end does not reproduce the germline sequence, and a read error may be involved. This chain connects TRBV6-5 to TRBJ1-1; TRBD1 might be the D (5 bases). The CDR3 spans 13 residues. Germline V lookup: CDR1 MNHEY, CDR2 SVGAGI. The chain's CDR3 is CAISETRGQEAFF. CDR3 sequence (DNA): TGTGCCATCAGTGAAACTCGGGGCCAGGAAGCTTTCTTT.

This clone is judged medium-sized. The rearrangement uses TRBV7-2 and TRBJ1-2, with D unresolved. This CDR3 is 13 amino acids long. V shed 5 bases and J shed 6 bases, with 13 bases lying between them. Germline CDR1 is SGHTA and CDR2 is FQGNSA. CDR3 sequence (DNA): TGTGCCAGCAGCCTGAGACACTTCGATGGCTACACCTTC. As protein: CASSLRHFDGYTF.

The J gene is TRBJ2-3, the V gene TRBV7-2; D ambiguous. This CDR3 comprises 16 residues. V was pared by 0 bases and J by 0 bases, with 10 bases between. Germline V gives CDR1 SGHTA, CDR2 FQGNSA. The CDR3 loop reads CASSLAAYLSTDTQYF. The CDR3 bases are TGTGCCAGCAGCTTAGCGGCCTACCTTAGCACAGATACGCAGTATTTT.

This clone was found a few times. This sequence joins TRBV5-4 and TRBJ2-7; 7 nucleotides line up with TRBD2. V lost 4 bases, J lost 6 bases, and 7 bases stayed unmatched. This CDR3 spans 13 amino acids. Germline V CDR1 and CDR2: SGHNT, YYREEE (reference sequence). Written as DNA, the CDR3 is TGTGCCAGCAGCAGGCGTGGGGGGGGCGAGCAGTACTTC. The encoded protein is CASSRRGGGEQYF.

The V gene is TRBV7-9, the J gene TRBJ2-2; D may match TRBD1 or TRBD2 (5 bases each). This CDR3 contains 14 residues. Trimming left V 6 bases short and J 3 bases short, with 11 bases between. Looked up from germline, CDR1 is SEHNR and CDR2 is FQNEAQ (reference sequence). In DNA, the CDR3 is TGTGCCAGCAGTTCCGGGACCTACACCGGGGAGCTGTTTTTT. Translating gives CASSSGTYTGELFF.

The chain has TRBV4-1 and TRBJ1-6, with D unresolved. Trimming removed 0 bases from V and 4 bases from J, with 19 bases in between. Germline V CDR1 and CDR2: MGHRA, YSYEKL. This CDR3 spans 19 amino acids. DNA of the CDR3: TGCGCCAGCAGCCAAGATCGTTCTGGGGTGGGCGGTTATAATTCACCCCTCCACTTT. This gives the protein CASSQDRSGVGGYNSPLHF.

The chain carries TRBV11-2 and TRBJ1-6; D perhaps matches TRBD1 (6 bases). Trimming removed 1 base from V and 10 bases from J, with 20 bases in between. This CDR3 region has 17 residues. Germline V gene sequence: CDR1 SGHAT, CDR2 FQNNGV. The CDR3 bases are TGTGCCAGCAGCTTAGTTCCCCGGACAGTCAGGTCCTCACCCCTCCACTTT. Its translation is CASSLVPRTVRSSPLHF.

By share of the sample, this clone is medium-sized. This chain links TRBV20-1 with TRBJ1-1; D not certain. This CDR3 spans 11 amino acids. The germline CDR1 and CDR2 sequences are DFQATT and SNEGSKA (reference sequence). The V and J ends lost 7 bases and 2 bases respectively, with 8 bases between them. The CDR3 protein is CSVRVNTEAFF. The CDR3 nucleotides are TGCAGTGTCCGGGTTAACACTGAAGCTTTCTTT.

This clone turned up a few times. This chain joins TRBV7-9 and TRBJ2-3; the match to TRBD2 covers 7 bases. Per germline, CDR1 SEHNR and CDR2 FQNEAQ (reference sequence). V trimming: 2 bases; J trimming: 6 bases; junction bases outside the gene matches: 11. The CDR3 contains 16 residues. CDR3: CASSLLTSRQMDTQYF. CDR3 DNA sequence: TGTGCCAGCAGCTTATTGACTAGCCGGCAGATGGATACGCAGTATTTT.

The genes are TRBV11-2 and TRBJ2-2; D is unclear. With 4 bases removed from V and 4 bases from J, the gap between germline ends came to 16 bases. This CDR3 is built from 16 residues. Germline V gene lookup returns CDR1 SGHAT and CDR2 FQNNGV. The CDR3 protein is CASSSPRLVGTGELFF. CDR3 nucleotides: TGTGCCAGCAGCTCCCCCCGGTTAGTAGGCACCGGGGAGCTGTTTTTT.

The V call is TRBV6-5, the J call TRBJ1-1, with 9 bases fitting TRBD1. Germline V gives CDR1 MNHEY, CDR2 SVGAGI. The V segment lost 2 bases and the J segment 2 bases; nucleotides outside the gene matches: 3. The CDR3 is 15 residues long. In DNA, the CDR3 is TGTGCCAGCAGTTACGGGACAGGGCACAACACTGAAGCTTTCTTT. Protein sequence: CASSYGTGHNTEAFF.

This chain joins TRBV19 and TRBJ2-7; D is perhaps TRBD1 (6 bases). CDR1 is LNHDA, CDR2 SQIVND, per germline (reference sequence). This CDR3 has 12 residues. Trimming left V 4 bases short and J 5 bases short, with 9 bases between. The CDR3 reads CASSTRGDEQYF. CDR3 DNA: TGTGCCAGTAGTACCAGGGGCGACGAGCAGTACTTC.

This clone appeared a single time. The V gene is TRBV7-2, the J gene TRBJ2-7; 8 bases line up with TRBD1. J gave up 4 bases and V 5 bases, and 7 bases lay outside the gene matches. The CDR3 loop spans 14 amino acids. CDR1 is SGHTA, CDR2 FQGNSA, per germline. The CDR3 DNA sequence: TGTGCCAGCAGCCATCGGACAGGGAAGTACGAGCAGTACTTC. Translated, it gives CASSHRTGKYEQYF.

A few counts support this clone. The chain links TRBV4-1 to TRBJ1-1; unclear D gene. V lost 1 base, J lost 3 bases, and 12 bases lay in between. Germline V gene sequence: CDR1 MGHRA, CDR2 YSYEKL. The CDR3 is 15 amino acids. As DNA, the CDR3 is TGCGCCAGCAGCCAAGGGCTGGGCTCGGACACTGAAGCTTTCTTT. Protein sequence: CASSQGLGSDTEAFF.

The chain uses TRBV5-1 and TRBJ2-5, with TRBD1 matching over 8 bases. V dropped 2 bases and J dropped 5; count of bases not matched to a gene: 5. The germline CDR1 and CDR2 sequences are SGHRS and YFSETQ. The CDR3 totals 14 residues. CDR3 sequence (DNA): TGCGCCAGCAGCTTAGGGCAGGGGGCCGAGACCCAGTACTTC. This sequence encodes CASSLGQGAETQYF. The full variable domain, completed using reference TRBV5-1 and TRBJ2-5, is KAGVTQTPRYLIKTRGQQVTLSCSPISGHRSVSWYQQTPGQGLQFLFEYFSETQRNKGNFPGRFSGRQFSNSRSEMNVSTLELGDSALYLCASSLGQGAETQYFGPGTRLLVL.

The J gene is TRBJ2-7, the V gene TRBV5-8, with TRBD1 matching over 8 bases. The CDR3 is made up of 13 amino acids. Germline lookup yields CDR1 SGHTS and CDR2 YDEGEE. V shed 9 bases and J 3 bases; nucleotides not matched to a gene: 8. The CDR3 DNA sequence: TGTGCCACCGTAGGACAGGGCGGCTACGAGCAGTACTTC. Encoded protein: CATVGQGGYEQYF.

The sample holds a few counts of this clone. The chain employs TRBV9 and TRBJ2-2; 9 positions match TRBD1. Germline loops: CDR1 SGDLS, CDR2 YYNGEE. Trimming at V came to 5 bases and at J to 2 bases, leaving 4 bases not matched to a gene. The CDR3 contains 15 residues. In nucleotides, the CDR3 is TGTGCCAGCAGATTGACAGGGGGTAACACCGGGGAGCTGTTTTTT. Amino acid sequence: CASRLTGGNTGELFF.

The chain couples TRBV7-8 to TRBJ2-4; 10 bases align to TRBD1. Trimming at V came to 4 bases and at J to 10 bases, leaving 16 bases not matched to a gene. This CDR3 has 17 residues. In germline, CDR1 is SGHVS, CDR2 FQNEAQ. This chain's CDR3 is CASSSTGGAGMRGIQYF. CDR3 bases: TGTGCCAGCAGCTCGACAGGGGGCGCCGGGATGAGGGGAATTCAGTACTTC.

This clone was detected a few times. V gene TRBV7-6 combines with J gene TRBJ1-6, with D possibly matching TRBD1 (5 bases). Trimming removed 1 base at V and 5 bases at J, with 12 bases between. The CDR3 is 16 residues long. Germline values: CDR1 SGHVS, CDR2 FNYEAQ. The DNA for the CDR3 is TGTGCCAGCAGCTTAGATGGGCGGGGGAATAATTCACCCCTCCACTTT. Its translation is CASSLDGRGNNSPLHF. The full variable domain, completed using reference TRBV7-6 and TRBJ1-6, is GAGVSQSPRYKVTKRGQDVALRCDPISGHVSLYWYRQALGQGPEFLTYFNYEAQQDKSGLPNDRFSAERPEGSISTLTIQRTEQRDSAMYRCASSLDGRGNNSPLHFGNGTRLTVT.